Below are 23 T cell receptor beta chains sequenced from a single sample in a study. TCRdb processed the 5' RACE reads anew with MiXCR; each CDR3 protein has one entry. This table has nearly 55,000 distinct CDR3 sequences, about 25% appearing once. Sequences were obtained from tumor-infiltrating naive CD4+ T cells sorted from the breast tumor. Regarding subset: naive CD4+ T cells, CD4+CD45RA+CD25-. The receptor source for this set is a female donor with breast cancer.

This clonotype ranks as medium-sized. The V and J genes are TRBV6-4 and TRBJ2-1; TRBD1 agrees at 9 bases. The CDR3 has 16 amino acids. V lost 4 bases to trimming and J lost 6 bases; unmatched junction nucleotides: 10. Germline V gene lookup returns CDR1 MRHNA and CDR2 SNTAGT. CDR3 nucleotide sequence: TGTGCCAGCAGTGCCGAGGACAGGGGCGTTAGCAATGAGCAGTTCTTC. Translated: CASSAEDRGVSNEQFF.

In its sample, this clonotype was seen many times. This chain connects TRBV6-6 to TRBJ1-2, with D unresolved. The CDR3 is 12 residues long. Germline loops: CDR1 MNHNY, CDR2 SVGAGI (reference sequence). The V end lost 6 bases, the J end lost 1 base, and 6 bases lay between the germline ends. Here the CDR3 DNA reads TGTGCCAGCAGAAGGGATAACTATGGCTACACCTTC. Amino acid sequence: CASRRDNYGYTF.

This clonotype was counted ten times or more. This chain connects TRBV5-1 to TRBJ1-2; D gene unclear. CDR1 is SGHRS and CDR2 is YFSETQ in the germline V gene. Trimming cost V 7 bases and J 0 bases, with 10 bases left between them. The CDR3 is 13 amino acids. This CDR3 reads CASATDSNYGYTF. The CDR3 coding sequence is TGCGCCAGCGCGACGGATTCTAACTATGGCTACACCTTC.

V usage is TRBV4-2 and J usage is TRBJ1-2; D ambiguous. There are 16 residues in the CDR3. V was trimmed by 0 bases and J by 6 bases, leaving 17 bases between them. Germline V gene lookup returns CDR1 LGHNA and CDR2 YNFKEQ. This chain's CDR3 is CASSQDGLLLSNGYTF. In DNA form, the CDR3 reads TGTGCCAGCAGCCAAGATGGCCTCCTCCTGAGTAATGGCTACACCTTC.

This clonotype was recorded many times. The chain employs TRBV12-3 or TRBV12-4 and TRBJ2-7, with a weak D call TRBD1 (6 bases). This CDR3 contains 16 residues. V lost 5 bases and J lost 0, with 17 bases in between. The chain's CDR3 is CASSPVDRSSSYEQYF. The DNA for the CDR3 is TGTGCCAGCAGTCCTGTGGACAGATCTAGCTCCTACGAGCAGTACTTC.

Note on this clonotype: A much larger clone differs by one base, so this may be a read error. The chain employs TRBV28 and TRBJ2-5; 8 nucleotides match TRBD1. J was trimmed by 2 bases and V by 4 bases; bases with no gene match: 12. There are 17 residues in the CDR3. Germline V CDR1 and CDR2: MDHEN, SYDVKM. Written as DNA, the CDR3 is TGTGCCAGCAGTTGGACAGGGCCAATCACGGGGCAAGAGACCCAGTACTTC. Translating it yields CASSWTGPITGQETQYF.

There are a few counts of this clonotype. This chain joins TRBV12-3 or TRBV12-4 and TRBJ1-1; TRBD1 matches at 7 bases. The CDR3 loop spans 13 amino acids. V lost 6 bases, J lost 3 bases, and 4 bases stayed unmatched. This CDR3 is CASSTTGDTEAFF. DNA for the CDR3: TGTGCCAGCAGCACAACAGGGGACACTGAAGCTTTCTTT.

J is TRBJ2-1 and V is TRBV7-9; TRBD1 matches 7 bases. V shed 1 base and J 6 bases; nucleotides not matched to a gene: 12. The CDR3 extends over 17 amino acids. Germline CDR1 SEHNR, CDR2 FQNEAQ (reference sequence). The CDR3 DNA reads as TGTGCCAGCAGCTTAGGAGACAGGGCAGAGGATGGCAATGAGCAGTTCTTC. Its translation is CASSLGDRAEDGNEQFF.

In its sample, this clonotype was seen a few times. V gene TRBV24-1 combines with J gene TRBJ2-3, with 10 bases fitting TRBD1. The length of the CDR3 is 18 residues. V lost 5 bases and J lost 7; bases outside the gene matches: 17. Germline loops: CDR1 KGHDR, CDR2 SFDVKD. DNA for the CDR3: TGTGCCACCAGTGTTCACCCGAGGGGACAGGGGACGGTGTATACGCAGTATTTT. It is translated as CATSVHPRGQGTVYTQYF.

This clonotype was seen only a few times. The V and J genes are TRBV6-5 and TRBJ1-6; TRBD1 is a possible D gene (6 bases). Germline V lookup: CDR1 MNHEY, CDR2 SVGAGI. V was cut by 0 bases and J by 9 bases, with 15 bases left in between. CDR3 length: 16 residues. CDR3 DNA: TGTGCCAGCAGTTACTCATTCACAGGGATGATTTCACCCCTCCACTTT. It encodes CASSYSFTGMISPLHF.

The chain combines TRBV12-3 or TRBV12-4 with TRBJ2-5; 9 bases match TRBD1. This CDR3 is built from 15 residues. V dropped 6 bases and J dropped 4; count of bases not matched to a gene: 9. The CDR3 reads CASSPSAGQGETQYF. In DNA form, the CDR3 reads TGTGCCAGCAGCCCATCTGCGGGACAGGGAGAGACCCAGTACTTC.

This chain joins TRBV7-3 and TRBJ2-3, with 9 bases identical to TRBD1. This CDR3 has 16 amino acids. The J segment lost 5 bases and the V segment lost 0 bases, leaving 6 bases of the junction unmatched. The germline CDR1 and CDR2 sequences are SGHTA and FQGTGA. The CDR3 protein is CASSLTWDRERDTQYF. The CDR3, as DNA: TGTGCCAGCAGCTTAACGTGGGACAGGGAGCGAGATACGCAGTATTTT.

The rearrangement uses TRBV6-1 and TRBJ2-1; D not resolved. The V end lost 5 bases, the J end lost 9 bases, and 17 bases lay between the germline ends. This CDR3 comprises 14 residues. Germline V gene sequence: CDR1 MNHNS, CDR2 SASEGT. Written as DNA, the CDR3 is TGTGCCAGCAGTCTTCTAGAAGCAACGACTGAGCAGTTCTTC. It yields the protein CASSLLEATTEQFF.

The V and J genes are TRBV5-1 and TRBJ1-2, with D possibly TRBD1 on 5 matching bases. The CDR3 length is 16 residues. The germline V gene encodes CDR1 SGHRS and CDR2 YFSETQ. Trimming left V 0 bases short and J 1 base short, with 13 bases between. CDR3 in amino acids: CASSLAGQGDNYGYTF. The CDR3 nucleotides are TGCGCCAGCAGCTTGGCGGGGCAGGGAGATAACTATGGCTACACCTTC.

This clonotype was seen many times. This rearrangement joins TRBV4-1 to TRBJ2-6; no reliable D call. Germline values: CDR1 MGHRA, CDR2 YSYEKL. The CDR3 spans 17 residues. V was clipped by 1 base and J by 5 bases, with 15 bases between them. CDR3 nucleotide sequence: TGCGCCAGCAGCCAAGTGAATTCCCGCGCGCGGGCCAACGTCCTGACTTTC. Protein product: CASSQVNSRARANVLTF.

The rearrangement joins TRBV6-5 to TRBJ1-4; the D gene is possibly TRBD1 (5 bases). CDR1 MNHEY and CDR2 SVGAGI come from the germline V gene. Trimming pared 0 bases from V and 8 bases from J, leaving 16 bases between. The CDR3 consists of 16 residues. The CDR3 is CASSYSNSAGREKLFF. The CDR3 region has the DNA TGTGCCAGCAGTTACTCTAACTCGGCAGGGAGAGAAAAACTGTTTTTT.

This clonotype was recorded a few times. This chain uses TRBV6-1 with TRBJ1-2, with a weak D call TRBD1 (5 bases). The CDR3 runs to 18 residues. V was cut by 1 base and J by 2 bases, with 20 bases left in between. Germline-derived CDR1 and CDR2 are MNHNS and SASEGT. CDR3 in DNA: TGTGCCAGCAGTGAAGTCTTTTCGGGGCTACGAGGGAACTATGGCTACACCTTC. Amino acids: CASSEVFSGLRGNYGYTF.

This clonotype was counted only a few times. The chain couples TRBV5-1 to TRBJ2-1, with 8 bases identical to TRBD2. The CDR3 totals 16 residues. Germline loops: CDR1 SGHRS, CDR2 YFSETQ. Losses at the gene ends were 0 bases for V and 10 bases for J; bases not matched to a gene: 12. The CDR3 coding sequence is TGCGCCAGCAGCTTGGGTGGTTTAGCGGGATTCGAGGAGCAGTTCTTC. Translation: CASSLGGLAGFEEQFF.

The rearrangement joins TRBV6-5 to TRBJ1-2; D not resolved. The V gene's germline CDR1 is MNHEY and CDR2 SVGAGI. Trimming took off 7 bases at V and 5 bases at J, with 14 bases between the two ends. This CDR3 is built from 13 residues. The CDR3 nucleotides are TGTGCCAGCACGCGAGGAGAGGGATATGGCTACACCTTC. It codes for CASTRGEGYGYTF.

This clonotype was detected ten times or more. The chain carries TRBV18 and TRBJ2-1; D might be TRBD1 or TRBD2, each matching 5 bases. Germline V lookup: CDR1 KGHSH, CDR2 LQKENI. The CDR3 is 13 residues long. The V and J ends lost 2 bases and 8 bases respectively, with 10 bases between them. In DNA form, the CDR3 reads TGTGCCAGCTCACCAAGTTTGGGGGATGAGCAGTTCTTC. This codes for CASSPSLGDEQFF.

The CDR3 DNA is TGTGCCAGCAGCCCCGAACTGAATCGATACGAGCAGTACTTC. Amino acids: CASSPELNRYEQYF. This sequence joins TRBV5-6 and TRBJ2-7; no definite D call. This CDR3 contains 14 residues. Germline assignment: CDR1 SGHDT and CDR2 YYEEEE. The V end lost 4 bases, the J end lost 4 bases, and 15 bases lay between the germline ends.

The chain carries TRBV21-1 and TRBJ2-7; the table names TRBD1, a call not compared with the DNA. TRBV21-1 is marked as a pseudogene. The CDR3 extends over 13 amino acids. CDR3 nucleotides: TGTGCCAGCAGCCCTCGACGGGACTACGAGCAGTACTTC. This gives the protein CASSPRRDYEQYF.

This clonotype turned up a few times. The chain links TRBV27 to TRBJ1-1; D remains unclear. This CDR3 is built from 14 residues. V lost 7 bases and J lost 0, with 12 bases in between. In germline, CDR1 is MNHEY, CDR2 SMNVEV (reference sequence). The CDR3 loop reads CASTSPGLNTEAFF. The CDR3 region has the DNA TGTGCCAGCACCTCTCCAGGCCTGAACACTGAAGCTTTCTTT.